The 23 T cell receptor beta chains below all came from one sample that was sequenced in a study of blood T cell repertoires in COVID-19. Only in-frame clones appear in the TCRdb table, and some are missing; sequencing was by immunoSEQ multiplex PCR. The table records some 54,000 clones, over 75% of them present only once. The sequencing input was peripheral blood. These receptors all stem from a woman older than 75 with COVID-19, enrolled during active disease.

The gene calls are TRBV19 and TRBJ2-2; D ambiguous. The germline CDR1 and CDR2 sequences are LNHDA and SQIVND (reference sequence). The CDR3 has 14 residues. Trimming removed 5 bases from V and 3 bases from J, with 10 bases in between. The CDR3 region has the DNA TGTGCCAGTAGTCCCCCGACTGACACCGGGGAGCTGTTTTTT. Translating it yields CASSPPTDTGELFF.

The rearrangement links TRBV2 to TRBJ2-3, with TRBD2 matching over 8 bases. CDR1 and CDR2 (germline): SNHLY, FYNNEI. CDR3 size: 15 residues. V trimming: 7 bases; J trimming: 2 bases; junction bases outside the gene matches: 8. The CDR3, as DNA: TGTGCCAGCACCGACCTTAGCGGGACCACAGATACGCAGTATTTT. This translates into CASTDLSGTTDTQYF.

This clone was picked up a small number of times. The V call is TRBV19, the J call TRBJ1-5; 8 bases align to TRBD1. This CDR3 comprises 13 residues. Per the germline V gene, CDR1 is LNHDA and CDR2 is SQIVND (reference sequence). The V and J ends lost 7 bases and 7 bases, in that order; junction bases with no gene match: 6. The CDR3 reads CASTGQGSQPQHF. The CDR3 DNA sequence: TGTGCCAGTACCGGACAGGGCAGCCAGCCCCAGCATTTT.

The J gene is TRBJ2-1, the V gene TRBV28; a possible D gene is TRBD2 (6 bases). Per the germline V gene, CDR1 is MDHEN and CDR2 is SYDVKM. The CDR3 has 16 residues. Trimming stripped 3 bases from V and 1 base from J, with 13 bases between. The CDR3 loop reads CASSFTGAGSYNEQFF. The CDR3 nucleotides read TGTGCCAGCAGTTTCACCGGGGCGGGGTCCTACAATGAGCAGTTCTTC.

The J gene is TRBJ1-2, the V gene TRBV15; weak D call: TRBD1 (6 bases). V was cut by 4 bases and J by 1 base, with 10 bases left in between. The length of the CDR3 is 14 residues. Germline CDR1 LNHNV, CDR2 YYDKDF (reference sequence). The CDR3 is CATSTEQGNYGYTF. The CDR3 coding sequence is TGTGCCACCAGCACCGAACAGGGTAACTATGGCTACACCTTC.

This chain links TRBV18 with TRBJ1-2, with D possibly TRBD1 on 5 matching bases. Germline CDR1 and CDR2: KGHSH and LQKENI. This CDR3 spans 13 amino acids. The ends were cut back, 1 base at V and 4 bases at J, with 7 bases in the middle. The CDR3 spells CASSPQGRYGYTF. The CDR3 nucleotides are TGTGCCAGCTCACCACAGGGGCGCTATGGCTACACCTTC.

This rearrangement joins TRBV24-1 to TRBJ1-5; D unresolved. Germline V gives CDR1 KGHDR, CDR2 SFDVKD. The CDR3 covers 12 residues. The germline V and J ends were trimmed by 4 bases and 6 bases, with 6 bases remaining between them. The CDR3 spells CATSEGSQPQHF. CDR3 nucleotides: TGTGCCACCAGTGAGGGGAGTCAGCCCCAGCATTTT.

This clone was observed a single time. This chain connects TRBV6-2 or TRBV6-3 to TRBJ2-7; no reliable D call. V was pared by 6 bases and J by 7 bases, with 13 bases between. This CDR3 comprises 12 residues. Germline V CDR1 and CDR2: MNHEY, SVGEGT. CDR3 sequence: CASSPTGWEQYF. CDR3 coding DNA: TGTGCCAGCAGCCCGACTGGGTGGGAGCAGTACTTC.

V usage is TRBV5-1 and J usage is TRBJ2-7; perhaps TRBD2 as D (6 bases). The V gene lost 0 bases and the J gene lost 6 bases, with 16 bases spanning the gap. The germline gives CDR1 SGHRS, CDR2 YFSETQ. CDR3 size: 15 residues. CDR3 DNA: TGCGCCAGCAGCTTGGCCGGCGGGAACCCCCCCGAGCAGTACTTC. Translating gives CASSLAGGNPPEQYF.

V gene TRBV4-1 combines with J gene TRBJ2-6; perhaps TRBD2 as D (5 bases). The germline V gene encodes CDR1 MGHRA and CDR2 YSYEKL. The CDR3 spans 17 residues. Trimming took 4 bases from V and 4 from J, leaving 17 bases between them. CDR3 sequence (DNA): TGCGCCAGCAGCCTCGGAGAGGGAGAATCCGGGGCCAACGTCCTGACTTTC. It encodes CASSLGEGESGANVLTF.

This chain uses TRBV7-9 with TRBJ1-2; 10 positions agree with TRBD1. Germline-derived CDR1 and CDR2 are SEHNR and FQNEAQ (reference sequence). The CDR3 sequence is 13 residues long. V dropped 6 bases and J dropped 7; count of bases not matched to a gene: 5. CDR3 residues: CASSRQGATGYTF. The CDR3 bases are TGTGCCAGCAGTCGACAGGGGGCAACTGGCTACACCTTC.

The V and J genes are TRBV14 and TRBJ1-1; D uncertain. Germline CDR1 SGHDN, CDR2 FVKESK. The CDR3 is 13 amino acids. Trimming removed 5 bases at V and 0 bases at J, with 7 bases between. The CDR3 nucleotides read TGTGCCAGCAGCTCACAGATGAACACTGAAGCTTTCTTT. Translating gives CASSSQMNTEAFF.

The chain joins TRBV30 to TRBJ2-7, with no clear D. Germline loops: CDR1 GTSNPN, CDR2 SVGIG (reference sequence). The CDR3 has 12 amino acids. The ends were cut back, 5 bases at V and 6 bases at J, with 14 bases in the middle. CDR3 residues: CAWGPFLFEQYF. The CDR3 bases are TGTGCCTGGGGCCCCTTCCTCTTCGAGCAGTACTTC. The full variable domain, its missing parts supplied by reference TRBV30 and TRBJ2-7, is SQTIHQWPATLVQPVGSPLSLECTVEGTSNPNLYWYRQAAGRGLQLLFYSVGIGQISSEVPQNLSASRPQDRQFILSSKKLLLSDSGFYLCAWGPFLFEQYFGPGTRLTVT.

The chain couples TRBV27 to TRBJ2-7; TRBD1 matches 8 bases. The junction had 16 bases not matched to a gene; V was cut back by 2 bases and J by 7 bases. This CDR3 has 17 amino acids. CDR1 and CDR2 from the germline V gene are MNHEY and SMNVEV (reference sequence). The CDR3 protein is CASSLITPGQATREQYF. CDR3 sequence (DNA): TGTGCCAGCAGTTTAATAACACCGGGACAGGCTACTCGGGAGCAGTACTTC.

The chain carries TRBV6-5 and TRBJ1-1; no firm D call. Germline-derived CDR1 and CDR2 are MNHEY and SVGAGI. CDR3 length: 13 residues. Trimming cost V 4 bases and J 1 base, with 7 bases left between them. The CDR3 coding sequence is TGTGCCAGCAGTTTTGGCCGGAACACTGAAGCTTTCTTT. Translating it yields CASSFGRNTEAFF.

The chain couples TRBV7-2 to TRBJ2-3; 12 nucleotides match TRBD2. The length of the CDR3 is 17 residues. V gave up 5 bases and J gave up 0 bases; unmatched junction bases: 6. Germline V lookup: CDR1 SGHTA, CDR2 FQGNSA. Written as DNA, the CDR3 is TGTGCCAGCAGCCAGGGGACTAGCGGGTCTAGCACAGATACGCAGTATTTT. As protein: CASSQGTSGSSTDTQYF.

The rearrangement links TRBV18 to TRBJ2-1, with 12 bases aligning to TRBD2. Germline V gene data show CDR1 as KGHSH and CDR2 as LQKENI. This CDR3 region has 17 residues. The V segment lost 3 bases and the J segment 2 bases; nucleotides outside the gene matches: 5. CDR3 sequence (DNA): TGTGCCAGCTCACCCCAACTAGCGGGAGGAGCCTACAATGAGCAGTTCTTC. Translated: CASSPQLAGGAYNEQFF.

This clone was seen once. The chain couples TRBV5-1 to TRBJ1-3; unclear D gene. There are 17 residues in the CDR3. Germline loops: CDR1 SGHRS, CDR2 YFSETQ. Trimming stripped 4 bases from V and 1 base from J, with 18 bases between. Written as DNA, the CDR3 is TGCGCCAGCAGCGCGTTCGGTCAGCGGTTATCTGGAAACACCATATATTTT. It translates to CASSAFGQRLSGNTIYF.

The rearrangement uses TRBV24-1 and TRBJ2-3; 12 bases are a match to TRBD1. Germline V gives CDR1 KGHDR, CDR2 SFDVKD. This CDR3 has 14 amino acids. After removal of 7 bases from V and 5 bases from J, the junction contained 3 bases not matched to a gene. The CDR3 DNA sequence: TGTGCCACCAGAGGGACAGGGGGCCGAGATACGCAGTATTTT. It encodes CATRGTGGRDTQYF.

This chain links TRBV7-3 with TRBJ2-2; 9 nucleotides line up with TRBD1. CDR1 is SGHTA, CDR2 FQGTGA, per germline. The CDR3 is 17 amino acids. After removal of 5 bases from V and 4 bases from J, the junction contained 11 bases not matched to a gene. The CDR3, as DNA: TGTGCCAGCAGCCAAGGAGGGTGGACAGGGGTCACCGGGGAGCTGTTTTTT. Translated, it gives CASSQGGWTGVTGELFF.

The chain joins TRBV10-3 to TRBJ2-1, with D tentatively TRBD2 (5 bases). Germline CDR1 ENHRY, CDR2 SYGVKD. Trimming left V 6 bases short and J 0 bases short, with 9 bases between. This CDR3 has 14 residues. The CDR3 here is CAISQRSSYNEQFF. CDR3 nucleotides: TGTGCCATCAGCCAGCGGAGCTCCTACAATGAGCAGTTCTTC.

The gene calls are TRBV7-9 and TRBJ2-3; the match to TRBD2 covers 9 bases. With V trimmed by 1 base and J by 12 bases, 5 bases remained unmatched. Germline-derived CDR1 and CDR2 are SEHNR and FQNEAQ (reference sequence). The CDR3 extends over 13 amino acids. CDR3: CASSLVGGRAQYF. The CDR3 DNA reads TGTGCCAGCAGCTTAGTAGGCGGGAGGGCCCAGTATTTT.

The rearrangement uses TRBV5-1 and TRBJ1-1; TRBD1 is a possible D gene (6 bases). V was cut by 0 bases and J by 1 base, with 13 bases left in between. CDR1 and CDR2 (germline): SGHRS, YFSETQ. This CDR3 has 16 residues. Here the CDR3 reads CASSLGGGLGNTEAFF. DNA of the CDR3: TGCGCCAGCAGCTTGGGAGGGGGTTTAGGGAACACTGAAGCTTTCTTT.